This TCR beta chain comes out of a study of cytomegalovirus exposure and HLA in healthy donors. Data came from immunoSEQ multiplex PCR; TCRdb stores just in-frame clones and leaves some out. The table shows over 150,000 clones, with roughly 88% occurring only once. The donors belonged to the roughly 110-subject validation cohort, separate from the approximately 700-subject first cohort. By sample fraction, this clone is medium-sized. There are 15 residues in the CDR3. Germline V gene data show CDR1 as SGHDN and CDR2 as FVKESK. The V segment lost 4 bases and the J segment 4 bases; nucleotides outside the gene matches: 7.

The specimen sequenced was PBMCs. V is TRBV14 and J is TRBJ1-2, with TRBD1 matching over 9 bases. The receptor's source is a woman younger than 45 in good health and CMV-seropositive. The CDR3 protein is CASSPRTGETYGYTF. CDR3 in DNA: TGTGCCAGCAGCCCACGGACAGGGGAGACCTATGGCTACACCTTC.